Presented here are 8 T cell receptor beta chains from one specimen sequenced in a study of a mutant IDH1 vaccine in newly diagnosed glioma. TCRdb's copy holds only in-frame clones and misses some; the assay was immunoSEQ multiplex PCR. In the table there are 60,000 or so clones, around four fifths of which are singletons. Noted time point: week 35, safety follow-up. In the vaccine, a single dose held 300 ug of the mutant IDH1 20-mer peptide, along with topical imiquimod. Their antigens are not known. The sample in question was PBMCs, obtained from a glioma patient whose treatment included an IDH1 peptide vaccine. The receptors come from a man aged 30 to 39 with glioma.

This clone was found once. The V gene is TRBV9, the J gene TRBJ1-2; 7 bases agree with TRBD1. V lost 0 bases, J lost 0 bases, and 8 bases stayed unmatched. Germline-derived CDR1 and CDR2 are SGDLS and YYNGEE. The CDR3 length is 17 residues. CDR3 in DNA: TGTGCCAGCAGCGTAGTAGAACAGGGGATGGCTAACTATGGCTACACCTTC. It encodes CASSVVEQGMANYGYTF.

The rearrangement joins TRBV5-1 to TRBJ2-3; 14 bases are shared with TRBD2. Germline values: CDR1 SGHRS, CDR2 YFSETQ. The CDR3 contains 19 residues. The junction had 11 bases not matched to a gene; V was cut back by 4 bases and J by 1 base. The CDR3 DNA sequence: TGCGCCAGCAGCCCCTCGAGGACTAGCGGGGGGCAGGGCACAGATACGCAGTATTTT. Encoded protein: CASSPSRTSGGQGTDTQYF.

The chain uses TRBV6-5 and TRBJ2-5; D not resolved. The CDR3 sequence is 8 residues long. Per germline, CDR1 MNHEY and CDR2 SVGAGI. The CDR3 bases are TGTGCTGTGGACCCCCAGTACTTC. Translated: CAVDPQYF.

The V call is TRBV19, the J call TRBJ1-3; D gene uncertain. The V gene lost 5 bases and the J gene lost 0 bases, with 11 bases spanning the gap. The length of the CDR3 is 15 residues. Germline CDR1 is LNHDA and CDR2 is SQIVND (reference sequence). CDR3 loop: CASSDRVDSGNTIYF. For the CDR3, the DNA is TGTGCCAGTAGTGACCGGGTCGACTCTGGAAACACCATATATTTT.

This chain links TRBV2 with TRBJ1-4, with TRBD1 matching 8 bases. Trimming removed 6 bases from V and 2 bases from J; junction bases left unmatched: 5. The CDR3 spans 15 residues. CDR1 SNHLY and CDR2 FYNNEI come from the germline V gene. CDR3: CASRNQGATNEKLFF. The CDR3 coding sequence is TGTGCCAGCAGGAATCAGGGGGCGACTAATGAAAAACTGTTTTTT.

The rearrangement joins TRBV5-6 to TRBJ1-1, with D uncertain. V was pared by 1 base and J by 6 bases, with 13 bases between. The CDR3 length is 14 residues. The germline CDR1 and CDR2 sequences are SGHDT and YYEEEE. The CDR3 coding sequence is TGTGCCAGCAGCTTGTATTTGAGGGTCGCTGAAGCTTTCTTT. This encodes CASSLYLRVAEAFF.

The chain employs TRBV11-2 and TRBJ1-3; no definite D call. The germline V gene encodes CDR1 SGHAT and CDR2 FQNNGV. This CDR3 region has 18 residues. V was cut by 0 bases and J by 4 bases, with 19 bases left in between. As DNA, the CDR3 is TGTGCCAGCAGCTTAGAGACGATGGGTCAGTTTGGGGGAAACACCATATATTTT. Translated: CASSLETMGQFGGNTIYF.

This chain links TRBV5-8 with TRBJ2-7; 9 bases are a match to TRBD1. After removal of 0 bases from V and 1 base from J, the junction contained 2 bases not matched to a gene. Germline loops: CDR1 SGHTS, CDR2 YDEGEE. This CDR3 is 15 amino acids long. CDR3 region: CASSLGDRDSYEQYF. Here the CDR3 DNA reads TGTGCCAGCAGCTTGGGGGACAGGGATTCCTACGAGCAGTACTTC.